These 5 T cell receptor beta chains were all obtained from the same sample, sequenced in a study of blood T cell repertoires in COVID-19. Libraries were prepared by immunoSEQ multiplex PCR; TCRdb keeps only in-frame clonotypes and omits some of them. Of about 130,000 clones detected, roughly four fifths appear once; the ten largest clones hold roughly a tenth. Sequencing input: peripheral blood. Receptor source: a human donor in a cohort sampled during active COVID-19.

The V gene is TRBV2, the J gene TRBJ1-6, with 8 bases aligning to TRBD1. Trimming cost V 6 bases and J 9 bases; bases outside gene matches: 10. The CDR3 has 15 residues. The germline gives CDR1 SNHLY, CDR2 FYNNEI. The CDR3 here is CASRDREYQGSPLHF. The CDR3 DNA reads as TGTGCCAGCAGGGACAGGGAGTATCAAGGTTCACCCCTCCACTTT.

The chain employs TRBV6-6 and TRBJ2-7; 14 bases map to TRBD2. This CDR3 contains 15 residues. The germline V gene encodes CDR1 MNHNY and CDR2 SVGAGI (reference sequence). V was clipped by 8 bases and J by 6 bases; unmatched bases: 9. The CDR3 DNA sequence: TGTGCCAGCCAGACTAGCGGGGGGGGAATGGGCGAGCAGTACTTC. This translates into CASQTSGGGMGEQYF.

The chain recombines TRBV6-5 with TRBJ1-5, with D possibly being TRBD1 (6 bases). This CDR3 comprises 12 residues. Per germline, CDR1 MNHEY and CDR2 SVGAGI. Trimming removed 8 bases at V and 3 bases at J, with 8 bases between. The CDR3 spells CASGDNNQPQHF. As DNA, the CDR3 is TGTGCCAGCGGGGACAACAATCAGCCCCAGCATTTT.

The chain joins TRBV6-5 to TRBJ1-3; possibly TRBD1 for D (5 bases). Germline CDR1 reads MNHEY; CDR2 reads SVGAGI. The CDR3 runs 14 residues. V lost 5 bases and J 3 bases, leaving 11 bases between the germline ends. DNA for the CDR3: TGTGCCAGCAGTATTGACAGTTTTGGAAACACCATATATTTT. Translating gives CASSIDSFGNTIYF.

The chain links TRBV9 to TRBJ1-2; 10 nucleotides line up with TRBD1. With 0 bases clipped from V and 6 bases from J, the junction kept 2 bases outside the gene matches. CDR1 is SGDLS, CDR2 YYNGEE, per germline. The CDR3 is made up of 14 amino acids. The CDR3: CASSVDGQGDGYTF. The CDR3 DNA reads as TGTGCCAGCAGCGTAGACGGACAGGGGGATGGCTACACCTTC.